What follows are 23 T cell receptor beta chains derived from one specimen sequenced in a study of blood T cell repertoires in COVID-19. Data came from immunoSEQ multiplex PCR; TCRdb stores just in-frame clones and leaves some out. The data hold under 200,000 clones, with roughly 86% observed a single time. The sequenced material came from peripheral blood. The source of these receptors is a man aged 35 to 55 who had recovered from COVID-19.

The chain links TRBV9 to TRBJ2-2; 8 positions match TRBD2. The trim removed 4 bases at V and 10 bases at J, leaving 18 bases unmatched. The CDR3 has 17 residues. CDR1 and CDR2 (germline): SGDLS, YYNGEE. The CDR3 loop is CASSLRGGGRTAEELFF. The CDR3 region has the DNA TGTGCCAGCAGCCTTCGTGGGGGCGGGAGGACGGCGGAGGAGCTGTTTTTT.

The genes are TRBV9 and TRBJ2-3; D may be TRBD1 (6 bases). The CDR3 sequence is 14 residues long. Germline loops: CDR1 SGDLS, CDR2 YYNGEE. Deletions cut 3 bases from V and 2 bases from J, with 10 bases between. CDR3 residues: CASSATGITDTQYF. CDR3 DNA: TGTGCCAGCAGCGCCACAGGGATCACAGATACGCAGTATTTT.

The V gene is TRBV19, the J gene TRBJ2-7; 9 bases match TRBD2. Trimming took 5 bases from V and 7 from J; bases not matched to a gene: 9. The CDR3 totals 14 residues. Germline V gives CDR1 LNHDA, CDR2 SQIVND (reference sequence). CDR3 DNA sequence: TGTGCCAGTAGTCAAGGGACTAGCACAAGAGAGCAGTACTTC. This sequence encodes CASSQGTSTREQYF. The entire variable domain, with the rest obtained from reference TRBV19 and TRBJ2-7, is as follows: DGGITQSPKYLFRKEGQNVTLSCEQNLNHDAMYWYRQDPGQGLRLIYYSQIVNDFQKGDIAEGYSVSREKKESFPLTVTSAQKNPTAFYLCASSQGTSTREQYFGPGTRLTVT.

The table lists this clone with a count of one. The chain carries TRBV27 and TRBJ2-1; D perhaps matches TRBD2 (6 bases). Trimming took 6 bases from V and 7 from J, leaving 10 bases between them. Per germline, CDR1 MNHEY and CDR2 SMNVEV (reference sequence). This CDR3 comprises 12 residues. Written as DNA, the CDR3 is TGTGCCAGCAGATCCGCGGGGAATGAGCAGTTCTTC. It codes for CASRSAGNEQFF.

This chain joins TRBV5-1 and TRBJ2-3, with a possible D match to TRBD2 (5 bases). The CDR3 is made up of 15 amino acids. Looked up from germline, CDR1 is SGHRS and CDR2 is YFSETQ. The V and J ends lost 0 bases and 5 bases respectively, with 13 bases between them. The CDR3, as DNA: TGCGCCAGCAGCTTGGGTGGGAGCCCAGGAGATACGCAGTATTTT. Its translation is CASSLGGSPGDTQYF.

The chain recombines TRBV28 with TRBJ1-6, with D unclear. The V gene's germline CDR1 is MDHEN and CDR2 SYDVKM. V lost 4 bases to trimming and J lost 0 bases, with 7 bases between them. The CDR3 runs 15 residues. CDR3 DNA: TGTGCCAGCAGTTCATACAGCTCCTATAATTCACCCCTCCACTTT. This gives the protein CASSSYSSYNSPLHF.

The chain uses TRBV18 and TRBJ2-7; 8 bases are a match to TRBD1. V lost 2 bases and J lost 3; bases outside the gene matches: 3. Germline CDR1 and CDR2: KGHSH and LQKENI. The CDR3 is 14 residues long. CDR3 DNA sequence: TGTGCCAGCTCACCAACGGGACAGGACTACGAGCAGTACTTC. It yields the protein CASSPTGQDYEQYF.

This chain uses TRBV9 with TRBJ2-7; D ambiguous. V lost 3 bases and J 0 bases, leaving 13 bases between the germline ends. This CDR3 region has 15 residues. CDR1 is SGDLS and CDR2 is YYNGEE in the germline V gene. This CDR3 is CASSANDWSSYEQYF. The CDR3 DNA is TGTGCCAGCAGCGCCAATGACTGGAGCTCCTACGAGCAGTACTTC.

This chain connects TRBV2 to TRBJ2-2; TRBD1 matches at 8 bases. After removal of 4 bases from V and 1 base from J, the junction contained 2 bases not matched to a gene. This CDR3 is built from 15 residues. Germline lookup yields CDR1 SNHLY and CDR2 FYNNEI. The CDR3 reads CASSGDRMNTGELFF. CDR3 sequence (DNA): TGTGCCAGCAGTGGGGACAGGATGAACACCGGGGAGCTGTTTTTT.

V usage is TRBV19 and J usage is TRBJ1-1, with D unresolved. Germline CDR1 reads LNHDA; CDR2 reads SQIVND (reference sequence). The CDR3 sequence is 14 residues long. The germline V and J ends were trimmed by 2 bases and 1 base, with 8 bases remaining between them. Here the CDR3 reads CASSINPTNTEAFF. The CDR3 DNA is TGTGCCAGTAGTATAAACCCTACGAACACTGAAGCTTTCTTT.

The V call is TRBV14, the J call TRBJ1-2; tentative D call: TRBD1 (6 bases). Between the trimmed V and J ends, which lost 11 bases and 2 bases, there was a span of 15 bases. CDR1 and CDR2 from the germline V gene are SGHDN and FVKESK. This CDR3 has 13 residues. The CDR3 region has the DNA TGTGCCGGCCGATACAGGGAAAACTATGGCTACACCTTC. It translates to CAGRYRENYGYTF.

The chain has TRBV15 and TRBJ2-5, with 9 bases that match TRBD2. Germline CDR1 reads LNHNV; CDR2 reads YYDKDF (reference sequence). CDR3 length: 15 residues. J gave up 2 bases and V 6 bases, and 7 bases lay outside the gene matches. In nucleotides, the CDR3 is TGTGCCACCAGGCTAGGGCTAGCGGGGCAAGAGACCCAGTACTTC. Translated, it gives CATRLGLAGQETQYF. Full variable domain (remainder filled in from reference TRBV15 and TRBJ2-5): DAMVIQNPRYQVTQFGKPVTLSCSQTLNHNVMYWYQQKSSQAPKLLFHYYDKDFNNEADTPDNFQSRRPNTSFCFLDIRSPGLGDTAMYLCATRLGLAGQETQYFGPGTRLLVL.

The J gene is TRBJ2-5, the V gene TRBV6-5; D gene unclear. This CDR3 spans 13 amino acids. Trimming pared 10 bases from V and 4 bases from J, leaving 16 bases between. The germline V gene encodes CDR1 MNHEY and CDR2 SVGAGI. CDR3 protein: CATSLGIGETQYF. The CDR3 DNA sequence: TGTGCCACTTCCCTGGGCATTGGAGAGACCCAGTACTTC.

The table lists this clone with a count of one. The CDR3 is CATSDALAGTTGELFF. CDR3 coding DNA: TGTGCCACCAGTGACGCACTAGCGGGAACCACCGGGGAGCTGTTTTTT. The chain uses TRBV24-1 and TRBJ2-2; the match to TRBD2 covers 10 bases. This CDR3 contains 16 residues. Germline V CDR1 and CDR2: KGHDR, SFDVKD. The V gene end was trimmed by 4 bases and the J gene end by 4 bases; junction bases not matched to a gene: 5.

This chain links TRBV6-2 or TRBV6-3 with TRBJ2-7; perhaps TRBD1 as D (6 bases). This CDR3 spans 13 amino acids. Trimming took off 5 bases at V and 5 bases at J, with 13 bases between the two ends. The V gene's germline CDR1 is MNHEY and CDR2 SVGEGT. The CDR3 DNA is TGTGCCAGCAGTAAATTCAGGGGAGACGAGCAGTACTTC. It yields the protein CASSKFRGDEQYF.

V usage is TRBV10-3 and J usage is TRBJ2-2; the D gene is possibly TRBD1 (5 bases). The V and J ends lost 11 bases and 5 bases respectively, with 15 bases between them. The CDR3 sequence is 13 residues long. Germline V gene lookup returns CDR1 ENHRY and CDR2 SYGVKD. CDR3: CAVSQGDTGELFF. The CDR3 bases are TGTGCCGTCTCGCAGGGTGATACCGGGGAGCTGTTTTTT.

The sample holds a few counts of this clone. The CDR3 region is CASSDSLDGYTF. The CDR3 coding sequence is TGTGCCAGCAGTGACAGTCTAGATGGCTACACCTTC. The rearrangement uses TRBV12-3 or TRBV12-4 and TRBJ1-2; tentatively, D is TRBD1 (5 bases). The CDR3 has 12 residues. V was cut by 5 bases and J by 6 bases, with 10 bases left in between.

The chain links TRBV11-3 to TRBJ1-3; D is unresolved. This CDR3 is 15 amino acids long. V lost 5 bases, J lost 0 bases, and 11 bases lay in between. CDR1 SGHNT and CDR2 YENEEA come from the germline V gene. This CDR3 reads CASSIGVHSGNTIYF. In nucleotides, the CDR3 is TGTGCCAGCAGCATCGGGGTACACTCTGGAAACACCATATATTTT.

This chain uses TRBV4-1 with TRBJ1-1; unclear D gene. V dropped 0 bases and J dropped 0 bases, with 5 bases sitting between them. Germline CDR1 is MGHRA and CDR2 is YSYEKL. This CDR3 comprises 14 residues. CDR3 in amino acids: CASSQEGVNTEAFF. The CDR3 coding sequence is TGCGCCAGCAGCCAAGAAGGAGTGAACACTGAAGCTTTCTTT.

The V and J genes are TRBV27 and TRBJ2-2; 11 positions agree with TRBD2. V dropped 8 bases and J dropped 6; count of bases not matched to a gene: 8. The CDR3 contains 15 residues. Germline values: CDR1 MNHEY, CDR2 SMNVEV (reference sequence). The CDR3 DNA follows: TGTGCCAGCTCTGTACTAGCGGGAGAGGCCGGGGAGCTGTTTTTT. Its translation is CASSVLAGEAGELFF.

This sequence joins TRBV5-5 and TRBJ2-7; a weak D match, TRBD2 (5 bases). Germline lookup yields CDR1 SGHKS and CDR2 YYEKEE (reference sequence). V lost 3 bases to trimming and J lost 1 base, with 14 bases between them. The CDR3 is made up of 15 amino acids. Written as DNA, the CDR3 is TGTGCCAGCAGCTCGGACCACTCGGGATCCTACGAGCAGTACTTC. Protein sequence: CASSSDHSGSYEQYF.

The chain employs TRBV3-1 (or the pseudogene TRBV3-2) and TRBJ1-5; D ambiguous. This CDR3 spans 15 amino acids. Trimming took 4 bases from V and 7 from J, leaving 17 bases between them. Germline assignment: CDR1 LGHDT and CDR2 YNNKEL (reference sequence). The CDR3 reads CASSPTPGGRQPQHF. CDR3 in DNA: TGTGCCAGCAGCCCCACCCCGGGTGGTAGACAGCCCCAGCATTTT.

This chain connects TRBV9 to TRBJ2-7, with 11 positions matching TRBD1. This CDR3 is built from 17 residues. Germline lookup yields CDR1 SGDLS and CDR2 YYNGEE. The V and J ends lost 4 bases and 4 bases, in that order; junction bases with no gene match: 13. CDR3 DNA sequence: TGTGCCAGCAGCCTCGGGACAGGGGGGCTAGAGGGGTACGAGCAGTACTTC. Translated, it gives CASSLGTGGLEGYEQYF.